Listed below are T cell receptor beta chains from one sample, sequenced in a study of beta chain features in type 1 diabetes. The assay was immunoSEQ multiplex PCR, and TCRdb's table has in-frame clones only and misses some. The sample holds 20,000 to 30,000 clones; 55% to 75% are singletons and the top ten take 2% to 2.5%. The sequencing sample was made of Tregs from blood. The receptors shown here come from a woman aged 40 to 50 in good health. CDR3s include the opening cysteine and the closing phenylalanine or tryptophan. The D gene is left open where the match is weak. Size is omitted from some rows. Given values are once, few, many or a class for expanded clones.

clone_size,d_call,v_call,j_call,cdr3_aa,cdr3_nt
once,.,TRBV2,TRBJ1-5,CASSRGEDNQPQHF,TGTGCCAGCAGTCGGGGGGAGGACAATCAGCCCCAGCATTTT
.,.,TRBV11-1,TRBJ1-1,CASSLFPDTEAFF,TGTGCCAGCAGCTTATTTCCAGACACTGAAGCTTTCTTT
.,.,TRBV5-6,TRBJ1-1,CASSLEAPGTEAFF,TGTGCCAGCAGCTTGGAGGCGCCAGGGACTGAAGCTTTCTTT
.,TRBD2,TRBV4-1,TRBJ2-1,CASSQGLAGALGSAEQFF,TGCGCCAGCAGCCAAGGACTAGCGGGGGCCTTAGGCAGCGCTGAGCAGTTCTTC
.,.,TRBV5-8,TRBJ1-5,CASLGIGNQPQHF,TGTGCCAGCCTCGGTATCGGCAATCAGCCCCAGCATTTT
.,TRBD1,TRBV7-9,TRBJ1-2,CASSYRGLYGYTF,TGTGCCAGCAGCTACAGGGGGCTTTATGGCTACACCTTC
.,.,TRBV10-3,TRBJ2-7,CAISGGGDYEQYF,TGTGCCATCAGCGGGGGTGGAGACTACGAGCAGTACTTC
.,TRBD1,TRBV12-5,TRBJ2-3,CASGLETGADTQYF,TGTGCTAGTGGTTTGGAGACAGGGGCAGATACGCAGTATTTT
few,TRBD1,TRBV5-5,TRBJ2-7,CASAGQGILSEQYF,TGTGCCAGCGCCGGACAGGGAATACTCTCCGAGCAGTACTTC
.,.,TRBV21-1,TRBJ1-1,CASSKDTGVNTEAFF,TGTGCCAGCAGCAAAGACACAGGGGTGAACACTGAAGCTTTCTTT
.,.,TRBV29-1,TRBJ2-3,CSADGDTDTQYF,TGCAGCGCCGACGGGGATACAGATACGCAGTATTTT
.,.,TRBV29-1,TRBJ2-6,CSVEDRGGISGANVLTF,TGCAGCGTTGAAGATCGCGGCGGAATCTCTGGGGCCAACGTCCTGACTTTC
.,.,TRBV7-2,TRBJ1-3,CASSLQGTGNTIYF,TGTGCCAGCAGCCTCCAGGGGACTGGAAACACCATATATTTT
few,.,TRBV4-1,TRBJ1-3,CASSQQDRDGNTIYF,TGCGCCAGCAGCCAACAGGACCGGGATGGAAACACCATATATTTT
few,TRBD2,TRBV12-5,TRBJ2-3,CASGSGLAGSMSTDTQYF,TGTGCTAGTGGTTCCGGACTAGCGGGGTCAATGAGCACAGATACGCAGTATTTT
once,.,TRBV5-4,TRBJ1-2,CASSLDGLFYGYTF,TGTGCCAGCAGCTTGGACGGACTTTTCTATGGCTACACCTTC
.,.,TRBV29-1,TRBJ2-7,CSVRGRGTYEQYF,TGCAGCGTTAGGGGCAGGGGCACCTACGAGCAGTACTTC
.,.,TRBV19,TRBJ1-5,CASSLRTALGQPQHF,TGTGCCAGTAGTCTCCGGACAGCCTTGGGGCAGCCCCAGCATTTT
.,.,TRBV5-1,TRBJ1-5,CASSSTGWPGQPQHF,TGCGCCAGCAGCTCAACAGGGTGGCCAGGACAGCCCCAGCATTTT
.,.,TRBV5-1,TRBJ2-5,CASSLEGGSPYF,TGCGCCAGCAGCTTGGAGGGGGGGTCACCTTACTTC
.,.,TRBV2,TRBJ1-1,CASRPLGRASEAFF,TGTGCCAGCAGGCCCCTGGGCAGGGCTTCTGAAGCTTTCTTT
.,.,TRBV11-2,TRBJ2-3,CASSSGTKTWTDTQYF,TGTGCCAGCAGCTCCGGGACAAAAACGTGGACAGATACGCAGTATTTT
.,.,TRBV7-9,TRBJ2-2,CASSRDTGGELFF,TGTGCCAGCAGCAGGGACACTGGCGGGGAGCTGTTTTTT
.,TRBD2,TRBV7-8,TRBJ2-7,CASSPPGRGTGMYEQYF,TGTGCCAGCAGCCCTCCCGGGAGGGGGACGGGGATGTACGAGCAGTACTTC
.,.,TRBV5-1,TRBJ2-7,CASSLGQWSSYEQYF,TGCGCCAGCAGCTTGGGGCAGTGGAGCTCCTACGAGCAGTACTTC
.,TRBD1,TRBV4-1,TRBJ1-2,CASSQEFTGGAYGYTF,TGCGCCAGCAGCCAAGAATTTACAGGGGGCGCATATGGCTACACCTTC
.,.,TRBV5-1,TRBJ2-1,CASSSDMGNEQFF,TGCGCCAGCAGCTCAGACATGGGCAATGAGCAGTTCTTC
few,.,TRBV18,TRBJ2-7,CASSPPSRGEQYF,TGTGCCAGCTCACCACCTAGCCGGGGGGAGCAGTACTTC
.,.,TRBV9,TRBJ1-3,CASSVAPSGNTIYF,TGTGCCAGCAGCGTAGCTCCCTCTGGAAACACCATATATTTT
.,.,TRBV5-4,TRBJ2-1,CASSLVAYNEQFF,TGTGCCAGCAGCTTGGTGGCTTACAATGAGCAGTTCTTC
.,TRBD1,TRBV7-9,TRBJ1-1,CASSYRTGGAEAFF,TGTGCCAGCAGCTACCGGACAGGGGGCGCCGAAGCTTTCTTT
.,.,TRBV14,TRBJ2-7,CASSQGRGARYEQYF,TGTGCCAGCAGCCAAGGTCGGGGGGCGAGGTACGAGCAGTACTTC
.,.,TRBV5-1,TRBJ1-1,CASSNQGPNTEAFF,TGCGCCAGCAGCAACCAGGGCCCGAACACTGAAGCTTTCTTT
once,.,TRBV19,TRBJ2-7,CASSPLGPVEQYF,TGTGCCAGTAGTCCCCTCGGTCCCGTGGAGCAGTACTTC
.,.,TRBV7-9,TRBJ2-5,CASSLTRERETQYF,TGTGCCAGCAGCTTAACCAGGGAAAGAGAGACCCAGTACTTC
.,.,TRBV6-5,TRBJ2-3,CASRETISILDTQYF,TGTGCCAGCAGAGAGACAATTTCGATCTTGGATACGCAGTATTTT
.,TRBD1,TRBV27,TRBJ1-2,CASTKTDRVGGYTF,TGTGCCAGCACTAAAACTGACAGGGTGGGTGGCTACACCTTC
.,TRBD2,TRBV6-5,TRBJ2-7,CASSFFPSGGPYEQYF,TGTGCCAGCAGTTTCTTCCCTAGCGGGGGGCCCTACGAGCAGTACTTC
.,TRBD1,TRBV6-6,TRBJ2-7,CASSFSPGQPYEQYF,TGTGCCAGCAGTTTCTCACCGGGACAGCCTTACGAGCAGTACTTC